Reported below is one T cell receptor beta chain. The data derive from a study of blood T cell repertoires in COVID-19. As for the study in general: The study drew acute and convalescent COVID-19 samples from the United States, Italy and Spain.

Under the authors' procedure: The authors estimated nucleated cell counts from reference gene primer amplification. Data came from immunoSEQ multiplex PCR; TCRdb stores just in-frame clones and leaves some out. For V, J and clone size, that table is used; D and trimming come from the DNA. Counted here are around 150,000 clones, around 87% occurring once; the ten biggest clones make up approximately 4.1%. The source material was peripheral blood. The receptor was derived from a woman in her sixties or seventies with active or convalescent COVID-19.

In nucleotides, the CDR3 is TGTGCCAGCAGTCTGGGGGCGGATGAAAAACTGTTTTTT. Translated, it gives CASSLGADEKLFF. The chain recombines TRBV12-3 or TRBV12-4 with TRBJ1-4; perhaps TRBD1 as D (6 bases). Trimming cost V 5 bases and J 6 bases, with 10 bases left between them. The CDR3 covers 13 residues.